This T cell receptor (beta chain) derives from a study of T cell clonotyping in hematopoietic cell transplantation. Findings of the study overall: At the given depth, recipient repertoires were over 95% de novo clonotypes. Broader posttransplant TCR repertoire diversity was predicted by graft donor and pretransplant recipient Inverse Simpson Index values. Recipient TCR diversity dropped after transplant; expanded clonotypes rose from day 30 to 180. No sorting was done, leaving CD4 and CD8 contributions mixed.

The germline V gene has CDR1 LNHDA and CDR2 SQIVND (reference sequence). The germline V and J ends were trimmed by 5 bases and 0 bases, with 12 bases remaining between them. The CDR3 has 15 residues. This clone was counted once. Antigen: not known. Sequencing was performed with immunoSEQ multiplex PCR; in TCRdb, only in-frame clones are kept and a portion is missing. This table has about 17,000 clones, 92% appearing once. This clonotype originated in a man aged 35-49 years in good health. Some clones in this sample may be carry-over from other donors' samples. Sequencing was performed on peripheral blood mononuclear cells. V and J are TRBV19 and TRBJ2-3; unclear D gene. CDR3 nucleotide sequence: TGTGCCAGTAGTTCAGGTCTGGTGAGCACAGATACGCAGTATTTT. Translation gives CASSSGLVSTDTQYF.